These 3 T cell receptor beta chains share one sample of origin, sequenced in a study of shared clonotypes between healthy human individuals. Data came from immunoSEQ multiplex PCR; TCRdb stores just in-frame clones and leaves some out. Altogether about 1.1 million clones are present, about 80% being singletons, with the ten largest covering 0.61%. Specimen: memory CD4+ T cells from PBMCs. Subset defined: CD45RA-negative fraction. These receptors came from a man younger than 35 in good health. Some clones in this sample may be carry-over from other donors' samples.

The chain carries TRBV27 and TRBJ1-2, with D hard to call. CDR3 length: 13 residues. Between the trimmed V and J ends, which lost 4 bases and 5 bases, there was a span of 11 bases. Germline V gene data show CDR1 as MNHEY and CDR2 as SMNVEV (reference sequence). The chain's CDR3 is CASSYSWGYGYTF. The CDR3 nucleotides read TGTGCCAGCAGTTATTCTTGGGGTTATGGCTACACCTTC.

This rearrangement joins TRBV9 to TRBJ1-1; D is ambiguous. CDR3 length: 13 residues. CDR1 and CDR2 from the germline V gene are SGDLS and YYNGEE. Trimming cost V 5 bases and J 4 bases, with 12 bases left between them. CDR3: CASSQAPSTEAFF. The CDR3, as DNA: TGTGCCAGCAGTCAAGCCCCTTCCACTGAAGCTTTCTTT.

This chain links TRBV28 with TRBJ1-4; tentative D call: TRBD1 (5 bases). V lost 4 bases and J 6 bases, leaving 12 bases between the germline ends. The CDR3 loop spans 14 amino acids. Germline-derived CDR1 and CDR2 are MDHEN and SYDVKM. For the CDR3, the DNA is TGTGCCAGCAGTTCCACCGCCAGGGATGAAAAACTGTTTTTT. This encodes CASSSTARDEKLFF.